The present TCR beta chain was sequenced within a study of CD8 T cells in ankylosing spondylitis. This clonotype came up many times. TCRdb used MiXCR to reprocess the 5' RACE reads, holding one entry per CDR3 protein. The table records tens of thousands of distinct CDR3 sequences, about 2.5% of them present only once. Germline assignment: CDR1 SGDLS and CDR2 YYNGEE. Unmatched junction bases numbered 4, after V lost 3 bases and J lost 7 bases. The CDR3 loop spans 13 amino acids. Sequencing used blood, either unsorted or a sorted T cell fraction (not recorded which). The sequence came from a female donor with ankylosing spondylitis or in good health (not recorded which). The chain links TRBV9 to TRBJ1-3, with TRBD1 matching over 7 bases. The CDR3 DNA reads TGTGCCAGCAGCGCCGCAGGGGGGAACACCATATATTTT. Translated, it gives CASSAAGGNTIYF.